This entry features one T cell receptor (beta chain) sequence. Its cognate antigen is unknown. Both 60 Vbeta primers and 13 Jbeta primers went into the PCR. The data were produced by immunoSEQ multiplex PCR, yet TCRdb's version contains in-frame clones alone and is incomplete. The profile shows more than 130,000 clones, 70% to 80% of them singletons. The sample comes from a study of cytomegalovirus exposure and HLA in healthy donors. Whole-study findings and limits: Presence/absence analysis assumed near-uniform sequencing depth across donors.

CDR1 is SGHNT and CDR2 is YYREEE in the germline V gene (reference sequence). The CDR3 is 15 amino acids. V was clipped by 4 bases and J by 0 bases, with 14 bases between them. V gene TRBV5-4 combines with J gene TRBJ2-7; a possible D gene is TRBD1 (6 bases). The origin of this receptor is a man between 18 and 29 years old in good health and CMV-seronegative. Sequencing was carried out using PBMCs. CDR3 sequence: CASSLPGQISYEQYF. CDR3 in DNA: TGTGCCAGCAGCCTACCTGGACAGATCTCCTACGAGCAGTACTTC.